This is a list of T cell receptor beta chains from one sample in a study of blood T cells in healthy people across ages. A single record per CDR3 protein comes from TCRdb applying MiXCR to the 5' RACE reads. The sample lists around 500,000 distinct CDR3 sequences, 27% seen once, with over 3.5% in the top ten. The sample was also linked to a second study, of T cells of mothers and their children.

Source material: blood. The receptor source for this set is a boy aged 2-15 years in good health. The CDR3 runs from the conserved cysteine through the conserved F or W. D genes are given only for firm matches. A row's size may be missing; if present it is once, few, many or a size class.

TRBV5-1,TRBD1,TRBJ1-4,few,CASSLGDRDGEKLFF,TGCGCCAGCAGCTTGGGGGACAGGGATGGTGAAAAACTGTTTTTT
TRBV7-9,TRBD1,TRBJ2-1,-,CASSLGQGSSYNEQFF,TGTGCCAGCAGCTTAGGACAGGGTAGCTCCTACAATGAGCAGTTCTTC
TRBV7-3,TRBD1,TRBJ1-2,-,CASSPGTGGDYGYTF,TGTGCCAGCAGCCCCGGTACAGGGGGTGATTATGGCTACACCTTC
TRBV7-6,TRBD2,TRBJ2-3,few,CASSLVVASGRSGTDTQYF,TGTGCCAGCAGCTTAGTCGTGGCTAGCGGGAGATCTGGCACAGATACGCAGTATTTT
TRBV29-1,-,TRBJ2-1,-,CSVERQGGYNEQFF,TGCAGCGTTGAACGGCAGGGGGGTTATAATGAGCAGTTCTTC
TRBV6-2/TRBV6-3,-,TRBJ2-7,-,CASSYADSYEQYF,TGTGCCAGCAGTTACGCCGACAGCTACGAGCAGTACTTC
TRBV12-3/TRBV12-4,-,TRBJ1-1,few,CASTLAGGSEAFF,TGTGCCAGCACTCTAGCGGGGGGCTCTGAAGCTTTCTTT
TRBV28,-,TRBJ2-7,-,CASSVGRPNYEQYF,TGTGCCAGCAGTGTTGGGAGGCCTAACTACGAGCAGTACTTC
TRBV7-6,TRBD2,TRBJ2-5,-,CASSLLAGAFTGETQYF,TGTGCCAGCAGCTTACTAGCGGGGGCCTTCACGGGGGAGACCCAGTACTTC
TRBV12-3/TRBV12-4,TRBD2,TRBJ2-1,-,CASSALGTSGSFSKNIQFF,TGTGCCAGCAGTGCGCTCGGGACTAGCGGGAGTTTTTCCAAAAACATTCAGTTCTTC
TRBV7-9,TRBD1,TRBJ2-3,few,CASSSYRGSSTDTQYF,TGTGCCAGCAGTTCCTACAGGGGGTCTAGCACAGATACGCAGTATTTT
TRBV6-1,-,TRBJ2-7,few,CASSEGSRRYEQYF,TGTGCCAGCAGTGAGGGGTCCCGACGTTACGAGCAGTACTTC
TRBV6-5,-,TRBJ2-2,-,CASSPSRPGTGELFF,TGTGCCAGCAGTCCATCTAGACCGGGGACCGGGGAGCTGTTTTTT
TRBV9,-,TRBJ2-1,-,CASSPGRTNNEQFF,TGTGCCAGCAGCCCCGGGCGGACTAACAATGAGCAGTTCTTC
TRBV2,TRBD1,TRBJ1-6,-,CASRPRAGGNSPLHF,TGTGCCAGCAGGCCCCGGGCAGGGGGTAATTCACCCCTCCACTTT
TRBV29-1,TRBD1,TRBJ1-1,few,CSVELDRGQAFF,TGCAGCGTTGAATTGGACAGGGGACAAGCTTTCTTT
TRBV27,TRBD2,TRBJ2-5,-,CASSLGGLAIREQYF,TGTGCCAGCAGTTTGGGAGGACTAGCGATCCGGGAGCAGTACTTC
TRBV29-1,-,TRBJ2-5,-,CSGNRGEGGTQYF,TGCAGCGGAAATAGGGGGGAGGGGGGGACCCAGTACTTC
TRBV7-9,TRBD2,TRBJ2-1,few,CAGSWGLAGNNEQFF,TGTGCCGGCAGCTGGGGACTAGCGGGGAACAATGAGCAGTTCTTC
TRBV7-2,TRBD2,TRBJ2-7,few,CASEADSGRTGEQYF,TGTGCCAGCGAGGCGGATAGCGGGAGGACTGGAGAGCAGTACTTC
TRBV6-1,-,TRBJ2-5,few,CASIRSGGSETQYF,TGTGCCAGTATCCGATCGGGGGGCTCAGAGACCCAGTACTTC
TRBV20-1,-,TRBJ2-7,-,CSAPLSYEQYF,TGCAGCGCACCTCTCTCCTACGAGCAGTACTTC
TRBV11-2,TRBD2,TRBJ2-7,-,CASSLGSGRPYEQYF,TGTGCCAGCAGCTTAGGTAGCGGGAGGCCCTACGAGCAGTACTTC
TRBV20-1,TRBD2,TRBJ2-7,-,CSADSGGSSYEQYF,TGCAGTGCTGATAGCGGGGGGAGCTCCTACGAGCAGTACTTC
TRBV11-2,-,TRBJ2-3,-,CASSFRVGPGDTQYF,TGTGCCAGCAGCTTTAGGGTAGGACCGGGAGATACGCAGTATTTT
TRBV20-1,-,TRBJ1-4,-,CSASWTEWGMRNEKLFF,TGCAGTGCTAGTTGGACAGAGTGGGGAATGAGGAATGAAAAACTGTTTTTT
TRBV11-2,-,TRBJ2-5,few,CASSHRGGEETQYF,TGTGCCAGCAGCCACAGGGGAGGAGAAGAGACCCAGTACTTC
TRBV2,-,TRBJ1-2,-,CNLRALYGYTF,TGTAACCTCAGGGCTCTCTATGGCTACACCTTC
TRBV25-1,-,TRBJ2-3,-,CASSVSLLRTTDTQYF,TGTGCCAGCAGTGTGTCCCTCCTACGGACGACAGATACGCAGTATTTT
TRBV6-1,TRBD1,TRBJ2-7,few,CASIRTYRGRESYEQYF,TGTGCCAGCATCCGAACCTACAGGGGTAGAGAGTCCTACGAGCAGTACTTC
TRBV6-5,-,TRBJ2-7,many,CASSALGTGQYF,TGTGCCAGCAGTGCCCTAGGGACTGGGCAGTACTTC
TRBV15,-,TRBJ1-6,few,CATSAQGPPLHF,TGTGCCACGTCAGCCCAGGGTCCACCCCTCCACTTT